The 21 T cell receptor beta chains presented below share a single source sample, sequenced in a study of blood T cell repertoires in COVID-19. Here immunoSEQ multiplex PCR was the method, and the copy in TCRdb shows in-frame clones only, minus some. The table lists fewer than 350,000 clones, about nine tenths of them singletons, with 6% to 7% in the top ten. The material sequenced was peripheral blood. These receptors were collected from a woman in her 30s with COVID-19, enrolled during active disease.

V usage is TRBV11-2 and J usage is TRBJ2-2; TRBD2 aligns across 7 bases. J gave up 1 base and V 4 bases, and 6 bases lay outside the gene matches. The CDR3 runs to 16 residues. The germline V gene encodes CDR1 SGHAT and CDR2 FQNNGV. The CDR3 DNA reads as TGTGCCAGCAGCTCCCGACTAGCAGAGAACACCGGGGAGCTGTTTTTT. Translation: CASSSRLAENTGELFF.

V and J are TRBV20-1 and TRBJ1-5, with TRBD1 identical over 12 bases. The CDR3 is 18 amino acids. The V gene's germline CDR1 is DFQATT and CDR2 SNEGSKA (reference sequence). V lost 3 bases to trimming and J lost 0 bases; unmatched junction nucleotides: 9. CDR3 bases: TGCAGTGCTAGTAGGGACAGGGGGCTGGGATATAGCAATCAGCCCCAGCATTTT. This translates into CSASRDRGLGYSNQPQHF.

The J gene is TRBJ2-1, the V gene TRBV2; possibly TRBD2 for D (5 bases). Germline CDR1 SNHLY, CDR2 FYNNEI. The CDR3 loop spans 14 amino acids. Trimming removed 7 bases at V and 9 bases at J, with 19 bases between. The CDR3 DNA reads as TGTGCCAGCACCCTTGTATCCCTAGCAGGTGAGCAGTTCTTC. Its protein product is CASTLVSLAGEQFF.

The chain employs TRBV28 and TRBJ2-1, with a possible D match to TRBD2 (7 bases). The CDR3 runs to 13 residues. In germline, CDR1 is MDHEN, CDR2 SYDVKM. Trimming shortened V by 11 bases and J by 5 bases, and 16 bases separated the two germline ends. Here the CDR3 DNA reads TGTGCCTTAGGGGGGGAGAGCAACAATGAGCAGTTCTTC. This encodes CALGGESNNEQFF.

The chain combines TRBV6-5 with TRBJ1-1; 9 nucleotides agree with TRBD1. Trimming removed 10 bases from V and 4 bases from J; junction bases left unmatched: 13. The CDR3 extends over 15 amino acids. Germline V gene lookup returns CDR1 MNHEY and CDR2 SVGAGI. The CDR3 region has the DNA TGTGCCAACTCGAATTGGGGACAGGGCGTCACTGAAGCTTTCTTT. Residues: CANSNWGQGVTEAFF.

V gene TRBV18 combines with J gene TRBJ2-2, with D tentatively TRBD2 (7 bases). Trimming left V 4 bases short and J 7 bases short, with 13 bases between. Germline V gene sequence: CDR1 KGHSH, CDR2 LQKENI. The CDR3 contains 14 residues. CDR3 loop: CASSRGGIIGELFF. In nucleotides, the CDR3 is TGTGCCAGCTCACGCGGGGGCATCATCGGGGAGCTGTTTTTT.

V is TRBV30 and J is TRBJ2-3; 12 nucleotides match TRBD1. This CDR3 spans 16 amino acids. After removal of 0 bases from V and 12 bases from J, the junction contained 13 bases not matched to a gene. The V gene's germline CDR1 is GTSNPN and CDR2 SVGIG (reference sequence). The chain's CDR3 is CAWSVSGTGGIIVQYF. The CDR3 region has the DNA TGTGCCTGGAGTGTATCTGGGACAGGGGGCATAATCGTCCAGTATTTT.

The chain recombines TRBV5-6 with TRBJ1-2; D is uncertain. The CDR3 runs to 15 residues. The V end lost 1 base, the J end lost 5 bases, and 15 bases lay between the germline ends. Germline V lookup: CDR1 SGHDT, CDR2 YYEEEE. CDR3: CASSLFRDRRYGYTF. CDR3 coding DNA: TGTGCCAGCAGCTTGTTCCGGGATAGAAGGTATGGCTACACCTTC.

This sequence joins TRBV25-1 and TRBJ1-2; TRBD1 agrees at 9 bases. Germline CDR1 is MGHDK and CDR2 is SYGVNS. The V gene end was trimmed by 3 bases and the J gene end by 8 bases; junction bases not matched to a gene: 7. This CDR3 contains 14 residues. In DNA, the CDR3 is TGTGCCAGCAGTGACCCTGGGACAGGGAGAGGCTACACCTTC. Translated, it gives CASSDPGTGRGYTF.

The chain joins TRBV18 to TRBJ2-3; D possibly corresponds to TRBD1 (5 bases). The CDR3 is made up of 14 amino acids. The V gene's germline CDR1 is KGHSH and CDR2 LQKENI. The ends were cut back, 3 bases at V and 4 bases at J, with 11 bases in the middle. The CDR3, as DNA: TGTGCCAGCTCACCGGCAGGGCCATCAGATACGCAGTATTTT. Translated: CASSPAGPSDTQYF.

The chain has TRBV3-1 (or the pseudogene TRBV3-2) and TRBJ2-7; D is uncertain. Germline V gene lookup returns CDR1 LGHDT and CDR2 YNNKEL (reference sequence). The V gene lost 4 bases and the J gene lost 2 bases, with 12 bases spanning the gap. The CDR3 is 14 amino acids. CDR3 in amino acids: CASSRLGIAYEQYF. The CDR3 DNA is TGTGCCAGCAGCCGACTGGGTATAGCCTACGAGCAGTACTTC.

The chain uses TRBV3-1 (or the pseudogene TRBV3-2) and TRBJ2-7; no definite D call. Trimming took off 8 bases at V and 6 bases at J, with 17 bases between the two ends. CDR1 and CDR2 from the germline V gene are LGHDT and YNNKEL (reference sequence). The CDR3 covers 13 residues. The CDR3 loop is CASSQENTGEQYF. DNA of the CDR3: TGTGCCAGCTCCCAAGAGAATACGGGCGAGCAGTACTTC.

This sequence joins TRBV10-3 and TRBJ2-7; D ambiguous. Germline V gene data show CDR1 as ENHRY and CDR2 as SYGVKD. CDR3 length: 14 amino acids. With 6 bases removed from V and 2 bases from J, the gap between germline ends came to 14 bases. The CDR3 DNA reads TGTGCCATCAGAGAACCCACATCCCCCTACGAGCAGTACTTC. Protein product: CAIREPTSPYEQYF.

The chain uses TRBV4-1 and TRBJ2-2; 10 bases fit TRBD2. CDR3 size: 16 residues. V shed 1 base and J 6 bases; nucleotides not matched to a gene: 5. The germline V gene encodes CDR1 MGHRA and CDR2 YSYEKL. The CDR3 DNA follows: TGCGCCAGCAGCCAAGTTAGCGGGAGGAGGGCCGGGGAGCTGTTTTTT. Its translation is CASSQVSGRRAGELFF.

V is TRBV7-8 and J is TRBJ2-7; no reliable D call. The germline V and J ends were trimmed by 3 bases and 3 bases, with 3 bases remaining between them. Germline V gene data show CDR1 as SGHVS and CDR2 as FQNEAQ. The CDR3 is made up of 11 amino acids. The CDR3 region has the DNA TGTGCCAGCAGCTTTAACTACGAGCAGTACTTC. This encodes CASSFNYEQYF.

This clone was recorded only once. This sequence joins TRBV5-1 and TRBJ1-1; TRBD1 aligns across 11 bases. The germline V gene has CDR1 SGHRS and CDR2 YFSETQ. Germline trimming cut 4 bases from V and 9 bases from J; bases unmatched to any gene: 5. The CDR3 runs to 13 residues. CDR3 loop: CASSGRDRGKAFF. The CDR3 DNA is TGCGCCAGCAGCGGAAGGGACAGGGGGAAAGCTTTCTTT.

The rearrangement joins TRBV2 to TRBJ2-3; 12 nucleotides line up with TRBD2. The V segment lost 5 bases and the J segment 5 bases; nucleotides outside the gene matches: 5. In germline, CDR1 is SNHLY, CDR2 FYNNEI. The CDR3 extends over 15 amino acids. The CDR3: CASSLLAGGEDTQYF. The CDR3 DNA follows: TGTGCCAGCAGTCTACTAGCGGGAGGAGAAGATACGCAGTATTTT. The variable domain in full, with the rest retrieved from reference TRBV2 and TRBJ2-3, is EPEVTQTPSHQVTQMGQEVILRCVPISNHLYFYWYRQILGQKVEFLVSFYNNEISEKSEIFDDQFSVERPDGSNFTLKIRSTKLEDSAMYFCASSLLAGGEDTQYFGPGTRLTVL.

Comments on this clone: The sample contains more than one DNA sequence encoding this CDR3. The genes are TRBV9 and TRBJ2-3; 9 bases match TRBD2. Germline V gene sequence: CDR1 SGDLS, CDR2 YYNGEE. There are 15 residues in the CDR3. Trimming at V came to 1 base and at J to 1 base, leaving 1 base not matched to a gene. CDR3 sequence: CASSVLAGGTDTQYF. In nucleotides, the CDR3 is TGTGCCAGCAGCGTATTAGCGGGGGGCACAGATACGCAGTATTTT.

The DNA for the CDR3 is TGTGCCAGCAGCCCTAGTCCGAGCGCCACCTACGAGCAGTACTTC. It yields the protein CASSPSPSATYEQYF. The V call is TRBV9, the J call TRBJ2-7, with D unclear. V lost 4 bases and J lost 2, with 16 bases in between. The CDR3 has 15 amino acids. Germline CDR1 SGDLS, CDR2 YYNGEE.

This chain links TRBV9 with TRBJ2-7; possibly TRBD2 for D (5 bases). Germline V lookup: CDR1 SGDLS, CDR2 YYNGEE. The CDR3 totals 14 residues. The V gene lost 0 bases and the J gene lost 1 base, with 8 bases spanning the gap. The DNA of the CDR3 is TGTGCCAGCAGCGTAGAGGGCGGGTCCTACGAGCAGTACTTC. Protein product: CASSVEGGSYEQYF. Complete variable domain (other parts from reference TRBV9 and TRBJ2-7): DSGVTQTPKHLITATGQRVTLRCSPRSGDLSVYWYQQSLDQGLQFLIQYYNGEERAKGNILERFSAQQFPDLHSELNLSSLELGDSALYFCASSVEGGSYEQYFGPGTRLTVT.

Written as DNA, the CDR3 is TGTGCCAGCATCCGCGGGGCTCTAGCGGGAGCTACCGGGGCCAACGTCCTGACTTTC. Amino acids: CASIRGALAGATGANVLTF. The rearrangement joins TRBV5-8 to TRBJ2-6; 10 bases map to TRBD2. Looked up from germline, CDR1 is SGHTS and CDR2 is YDEGEE. V shed 6 bases and J 4 bases; nucleotides not matched to a gene: 16. The CDR3 covers 19 residues.